This TCR beta chain is drawn from a study of blood T cell repertoires in COVID-19. The overall study: Donors in the United States, Italy and Spain gave samples during acute or convalescent COVID-19. The cDNA or gDNA used as material had been derived from T cells, B-cell-depleted T cells, or PBMCs.

The CDR3 is made up of 15 amino acids. The germline V gene has CDR1 MNHNS and CDR2 SASEGT. V was shortened by 2 bases and J by 7 bases, with 15 bases between the two germline ends. Sequencing was performed with immunoSEQ multiplex PCR; in TCRdb, only in-frame clones are kept and a portion is missing. The sample contains about 210,000 clones, approximately 91% of which appear only once. The rearrangement links TRBV6-1 to TRBJ2-1; TRBD2 might be the D (6 bases). Sequencing was done on a sample of peripheral blood. This clonotype originated in a woman between 35 and 50 years old with acute or convalescent COVID-19. CDR3 DNA: TGTGCCAGCAGTGAACCGGGACTTTCAAGGAATGAGCAGTTCTTC. Translating gives CASSEPGLSRNEQFF.